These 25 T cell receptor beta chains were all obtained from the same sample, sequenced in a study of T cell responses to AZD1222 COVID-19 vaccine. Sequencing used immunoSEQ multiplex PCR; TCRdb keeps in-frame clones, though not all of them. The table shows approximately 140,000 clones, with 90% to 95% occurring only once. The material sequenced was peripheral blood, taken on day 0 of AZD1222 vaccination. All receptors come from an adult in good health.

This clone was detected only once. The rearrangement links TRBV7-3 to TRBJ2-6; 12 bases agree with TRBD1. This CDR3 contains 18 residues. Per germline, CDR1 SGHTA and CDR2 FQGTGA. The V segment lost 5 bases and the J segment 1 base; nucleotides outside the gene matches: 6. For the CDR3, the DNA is TGTGCCAGCAGCCCCGGGACAGGGGGCTTTTCTGGGGCCAACGTCCTGACTTTC. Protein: CASSPGTGGFSGANVLTF.

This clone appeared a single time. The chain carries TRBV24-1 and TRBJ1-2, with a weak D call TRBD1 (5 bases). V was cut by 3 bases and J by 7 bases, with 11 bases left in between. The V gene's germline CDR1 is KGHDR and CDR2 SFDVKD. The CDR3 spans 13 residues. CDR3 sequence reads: CATSDPQGSGYTF. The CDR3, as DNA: TGTGCCACCAGTGATCCGCAGGGAAGTGGCTACACCTTC.

CDR3 protein: CASSLGKRQGGYNEQFF. The CDR3 nucleotides read TGTGCCAGCAGTTTAGGGAAGCGCCAGGGGGGCTACAATGAGCAGTTCTTC. This chain links TRBV27 with TRBJ2-1; D perhaps matches TRBD1 (7 bases). This CDR3 comprises 17 residues. V lost 2 bases, J lost 3 bases, and 17 bases lay in between. Germline assignment: CDR1 MNHEY and CDR2 SMNVEV (reference sequence).

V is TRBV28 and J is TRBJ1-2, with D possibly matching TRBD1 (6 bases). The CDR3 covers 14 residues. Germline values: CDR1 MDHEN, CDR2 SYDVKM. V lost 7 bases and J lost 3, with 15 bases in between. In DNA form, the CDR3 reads TGTGCCAGCACTCCCCGAGGGGGGGACTATGGCTACACCTTC. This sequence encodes CASTPRGGDYGYTF.

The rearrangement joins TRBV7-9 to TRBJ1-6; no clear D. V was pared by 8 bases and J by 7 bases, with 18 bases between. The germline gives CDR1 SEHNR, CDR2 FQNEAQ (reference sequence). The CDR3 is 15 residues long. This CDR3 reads CASRLPGPYNSPLHF. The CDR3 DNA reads TGTGCCAGCCGCCTCCCAGGACCGTACAATTCACCCCTCCACTTT.

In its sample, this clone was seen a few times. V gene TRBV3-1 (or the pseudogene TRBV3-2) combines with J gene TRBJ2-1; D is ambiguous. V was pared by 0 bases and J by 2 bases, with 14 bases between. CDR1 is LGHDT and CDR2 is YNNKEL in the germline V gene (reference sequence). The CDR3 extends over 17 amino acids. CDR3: CASSQDRVGKTYNEQFF. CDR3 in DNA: TGTGCCAGCAGCCAAGATCGGGTGGGAAAGACCTACAATGAGCAGTTCTTC.

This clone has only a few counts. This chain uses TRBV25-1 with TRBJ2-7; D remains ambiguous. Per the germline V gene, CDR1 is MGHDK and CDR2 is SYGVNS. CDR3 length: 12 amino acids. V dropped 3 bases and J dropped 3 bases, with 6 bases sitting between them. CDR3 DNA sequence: TGTGCCAGCAGTGACGACGTCTACGAGCAGTACTTC. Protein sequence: CASSDDVYEQYF.

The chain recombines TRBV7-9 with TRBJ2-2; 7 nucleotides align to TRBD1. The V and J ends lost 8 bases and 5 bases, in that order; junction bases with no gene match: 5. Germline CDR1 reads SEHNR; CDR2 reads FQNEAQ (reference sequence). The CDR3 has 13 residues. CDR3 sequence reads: CASVRGQTGELFF. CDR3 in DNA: TGTGCCAGCGTAAGGGGGCAAACCGGGGAGCTGTTTTTT.

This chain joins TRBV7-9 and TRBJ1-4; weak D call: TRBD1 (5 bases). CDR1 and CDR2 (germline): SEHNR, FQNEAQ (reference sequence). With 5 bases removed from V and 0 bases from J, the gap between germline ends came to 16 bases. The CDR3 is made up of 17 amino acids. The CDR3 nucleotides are TGTGCCAGCAGCGATTATACCGGGACTGCAACTAATGAAAAACTGTTTTTT. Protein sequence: CASSDYTGTATNEKLFF.

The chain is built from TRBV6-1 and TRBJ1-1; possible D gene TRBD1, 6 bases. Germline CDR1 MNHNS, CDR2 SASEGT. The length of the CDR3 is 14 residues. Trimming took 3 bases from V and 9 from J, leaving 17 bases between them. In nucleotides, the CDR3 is TGTGCCAGCAGTGACCTAGACAGGCGGGCGAAAGCTTTCTTT. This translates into CASSDLDRRAKAFF.

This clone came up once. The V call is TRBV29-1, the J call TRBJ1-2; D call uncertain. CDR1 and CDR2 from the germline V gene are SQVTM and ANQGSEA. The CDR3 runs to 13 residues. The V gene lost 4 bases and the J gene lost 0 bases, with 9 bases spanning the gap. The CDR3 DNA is TGCAGCGTTGTGGCACCTTCTAACTATGGCTACACCTTC. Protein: CSVVAPSNYGYTF.

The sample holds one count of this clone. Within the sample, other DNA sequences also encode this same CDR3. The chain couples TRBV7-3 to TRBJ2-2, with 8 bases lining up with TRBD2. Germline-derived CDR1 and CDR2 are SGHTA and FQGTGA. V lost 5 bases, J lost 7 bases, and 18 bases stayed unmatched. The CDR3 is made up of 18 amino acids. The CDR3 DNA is TGTGCCAGCAGCCCGGGACTCGCGGGGGGCCGACGGGGCGGGGAGCTGTTTTTT. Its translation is CASSPGLAGGRRGGELFF.

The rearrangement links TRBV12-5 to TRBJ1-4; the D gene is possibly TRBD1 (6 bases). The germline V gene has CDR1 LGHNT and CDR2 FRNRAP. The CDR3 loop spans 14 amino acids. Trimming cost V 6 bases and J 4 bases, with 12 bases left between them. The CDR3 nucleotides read TGTGCTAGTGGAACAGGGCTGGGTAATGAAAAACTGTTTTTT. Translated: CASGTGLGNEKLFF.

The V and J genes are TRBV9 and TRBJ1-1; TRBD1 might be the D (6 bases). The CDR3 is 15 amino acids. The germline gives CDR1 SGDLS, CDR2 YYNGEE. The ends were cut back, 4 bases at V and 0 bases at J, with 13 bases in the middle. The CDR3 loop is CASSQGGVLNTEAFF. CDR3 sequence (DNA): TGTGCCAGCAGCCAAGGGGGGGTCCTGAACACTGAAGCTTTCTTT.

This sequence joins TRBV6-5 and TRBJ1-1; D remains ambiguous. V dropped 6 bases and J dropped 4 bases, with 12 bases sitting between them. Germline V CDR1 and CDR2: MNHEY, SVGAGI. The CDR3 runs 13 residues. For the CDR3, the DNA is TGTGCCAGCAGCGAGGACGGGGTCACTGAAGCTTTCTTT. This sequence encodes CASSEDGVTEAFF.

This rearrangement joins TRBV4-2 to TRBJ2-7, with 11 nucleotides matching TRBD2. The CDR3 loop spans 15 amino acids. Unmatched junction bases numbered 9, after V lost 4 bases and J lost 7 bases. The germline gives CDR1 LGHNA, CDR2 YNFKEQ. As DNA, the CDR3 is TGTGCCAGCAGCCTAGGACTAGCGGGCCAATTGGAGCAGTACTTC. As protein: CASSLGLAGQLEQYF.

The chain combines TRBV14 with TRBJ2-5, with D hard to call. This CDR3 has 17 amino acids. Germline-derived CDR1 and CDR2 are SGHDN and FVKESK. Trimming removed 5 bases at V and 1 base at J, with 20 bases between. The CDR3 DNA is TGTGCCAGCAGCGACACCCCCACGTTGAAAGGCCAAGAGACCCAGTACTTC. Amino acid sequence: CASSDTPTLKGQETQYF.

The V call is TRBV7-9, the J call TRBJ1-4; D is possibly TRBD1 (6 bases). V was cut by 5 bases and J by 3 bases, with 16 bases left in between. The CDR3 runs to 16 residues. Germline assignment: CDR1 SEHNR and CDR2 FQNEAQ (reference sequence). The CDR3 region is CASSVRPGASNEKLFF. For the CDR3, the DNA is TGTGCCAGCAGCGTCCGTCCGGGGGCTTCTAATGAAAAACTGTTTTTT.

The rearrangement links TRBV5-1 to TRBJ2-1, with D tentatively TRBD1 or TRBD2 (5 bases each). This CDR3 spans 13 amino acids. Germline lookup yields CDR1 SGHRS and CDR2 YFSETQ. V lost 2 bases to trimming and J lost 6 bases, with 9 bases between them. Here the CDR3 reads CASSFGTTNEQFF. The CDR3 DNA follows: TGCGCCAGCAGCTTCGGGACCACCAATGAGCAGTTCTTC. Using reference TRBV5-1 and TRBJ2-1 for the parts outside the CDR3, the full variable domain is KAGVTQTPRYLIKTRGQQVTLSCSPISGHRSVSWYQQTPGQGLQFLFEYFSETQRNKGNFPGRFSGRQFSNSRSEMNVSTLELGDSALYLCASSFGTTNEQFFGPGTRLTVL.

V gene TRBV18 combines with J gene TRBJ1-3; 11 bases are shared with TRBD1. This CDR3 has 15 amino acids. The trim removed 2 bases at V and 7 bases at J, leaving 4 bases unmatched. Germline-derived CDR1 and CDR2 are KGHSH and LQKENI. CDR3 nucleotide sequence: TGTGCCAGCTCACCAGCCCGGGACAGGGGGAACACCATATATTTT. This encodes CASSPARDRGNTIYF.

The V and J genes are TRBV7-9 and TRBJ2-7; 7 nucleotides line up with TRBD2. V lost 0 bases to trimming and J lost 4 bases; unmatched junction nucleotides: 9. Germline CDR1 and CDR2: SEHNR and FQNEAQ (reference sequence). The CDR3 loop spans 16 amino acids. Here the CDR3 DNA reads TGTGCCAGCAGCTTAGCGCCCGGGAGGCCGGGTTACGAGCAGTACTTC. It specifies CASSLAPGRPGYEQYF. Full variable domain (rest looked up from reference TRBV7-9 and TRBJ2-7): DTGVSQNPRHKITKRGQNVTFRCDPISEHNRLYWYRQTLGQGPEFLTYFQNEAQLEKSRLLSDRFSAERPKGSFSTLEIQRTEQGDSAMYLCASSLAPGRPGYEQYFGPGTRLTVT.

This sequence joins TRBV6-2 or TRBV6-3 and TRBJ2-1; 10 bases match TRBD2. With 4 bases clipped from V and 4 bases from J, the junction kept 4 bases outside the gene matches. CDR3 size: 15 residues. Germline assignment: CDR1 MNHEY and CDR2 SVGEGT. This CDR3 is CASSSGTSDYNEQFF. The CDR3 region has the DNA TGTGCCAGCAGTTCCGGGACTAGCGATTACAATGAGCAGTTCTTC.

The CDR3 DNA reads TGTGCCAGCAGCCAAGCGGGGACTGAAGCTTTCTTT. Protein sequence: CASSQAGTEAFF. The V call is TRBV3-1 (or the pseudogene TRBV3-2), the J call TRBJ1-1; D unresolved. Germline CDR1 and CDR2: LGHDT and YNNKEL (reference sequence). The CDR3 contains 12 residues. The V gene lost 1 base and the J gene lost 5 bases, with 5 bases spanning the gap.

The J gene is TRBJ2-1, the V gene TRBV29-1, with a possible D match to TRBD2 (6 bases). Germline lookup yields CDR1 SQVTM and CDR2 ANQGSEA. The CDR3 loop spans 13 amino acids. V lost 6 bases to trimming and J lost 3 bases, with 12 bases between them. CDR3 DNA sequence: TGCAGCGTGTCGCGGGAAGACTACAATGAGCAGTTCTTC. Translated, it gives CSVSREDYNEQFF.

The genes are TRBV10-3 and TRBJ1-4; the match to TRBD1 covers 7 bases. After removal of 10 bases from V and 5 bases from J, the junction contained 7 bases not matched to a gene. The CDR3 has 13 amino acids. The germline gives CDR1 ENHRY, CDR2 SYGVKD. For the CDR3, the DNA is TGTGCCACCCTCCGGGGACAGAATGAAAAACTGTTTTTT. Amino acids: CATLRGQNEKLFF.